This passage covers 30 T cell receptor beta chains from one sample sequenced in a study of CD4+ T cells in melanoma. Using immunoSEQ multiplex PCR, the repertoire was profiled, and TCRdb retains in-frame clones only, with some absent. The profile shows about 21,000 clones, approximately 80% of them singletons. Specimen: cells from a culture (not recorded whether cultured in vitro). These receptors were collected from a human donor with melanoma.

The V gene is TRBV7-2, the J gene TRBJ1-1; D remains unclear. CDR3 size: 14 residues. Trimming pared 2 bases from V and 1 base from J, leaving 8 bases between. Looked up from germline, CDR1 is SGHTA and CDR2 is FQGNSA. The CDR3 sequence is CASSLMAGNTEAFF. DNA for the CDR3: TGTGCCAGCAGCTTAATGGCGGGGAACACTGAAGCTTTCTTT.

This clone has more than one count but fewer than ten. The chain joins TRBV7-6 to TRBJ2-2; D remains unclear. CDR3 length: 14 amino acids. The germline gives CDR1 SGHVS, CDR2 FNYEAQ. V dropped 2 bases and J dropped 5 bases, with 9 bases sitting between them. The CDR3 DNA follows: TGTGCCAGCAGCTTATTGTCAACAACCGGGGAGCTGTTTTTT. Encoded protein: CASSLLSTTGELFF.

This clone has only a few counts. This chain uses TRBV7-8 with TRBJ2-6, with 9 bases aligning to TRBD1. After removal of 10 bases from V and 1 base from J, the junction contained 11 bases not matched to a gene. This CDR3 is built from 17 residues. Germline lookup yields CDR1 SGHVS and CDR2 FQNEAQ. For the CDR3, the DNA is TGTGCCACCAAGAAGGGACAGGGCTCTTCTGGGGCCAACGTCCTGACTTTC. Translated: CATKKGQGSSGANVLTF.

This clone was detected only once. J is TRBJ1-1 and V is TRBV6-5; D uncertain. This CDR3 has 13 amino acids. Germline CDR1 is MNHEY and CDR2 is SVGAGI. V shed 0 bases and J shed 5 bases, with 7 bases lying between them. The chain's CDR3 is CASSYSGRTEAFF. CDR3 DNA: TGTGCCAGCAGTTACTCAGGGAGAACTGAAGCTTTCTTT.

The chain employs TRBV23-1 and TRBJ1-1; D gene unclear. TRBV23-1 has ORF status, its function being uncertain. The V end lost 8 bases, the J end lost 4 bases, and 11 bases lay between the germline ends. The CDR3 length is 12 residues. The DNA for the CDR3 is TGCGCCAGCTCTATGGAGGGCACTGAAGCTTTCTTT. It specifies CASSMEGTEAFF.

This clone was counted once. This sequence joins TRBV7-2 and TRBJ2-1, with TRBD1 matching 7 bases. Germline CDR1 SGHTA, CDR2 FQGNSA. Trimming took 4 bases from V and 4 from J; bases not matched to a gene: 1. CDR3 length equals 13 residues. CDR3 residues: CASSSGQYNEQFF. In DNA form, the CDR3 reads TGTGCCAGCAGCTCGGGACAGTACAATGAGCAGTTCTTC.

The rearrangement links TRBV5-1 to TRBJ2-1; 12 nucleotides match TRBD2. The junction had 11 bases not matched to a gene; V was cut back by 4 bases and J by 6 bases. Germline loops: CDR1 SGHRS, CDR2 YFSETQ. The CDR3 extends over 17 amino acids. CDR3 coding DNA: TGCGCCAGCAGCCCCCTGCCTTCTAGCGGGGGGGCCAATGAGCAGTTCTTC. As protein: CASSPLPSSGGANEQFF.

CDR3 protein: CASSPMAGLGYTF. CDR3 nucleotide sequence: TGTGCCAGCAGTCCCATGGCAGGGCTCGGCTACACCTTC. The rearrangement links TRBV6-6 to TRBJ1-2; D possibly corresponds to TRBD1 (5 bases). Germline loops: CDR1 MNHNY, CDR2 SVGAGI (reference sequence). V lost 5 bases and J lost 8, with 15 bases in between. This CDR3 has 13 residues.

A single count supports this clone. This chain connects TRBV10-2 to TRBJ1-2; no firm D call. CDR3 length equals 16 residues. Germline V gene data show CDR1 as WSHSY and CDR2 as SAAADI. V lost 1 base, J lost 2 bases, and 14 bases lay in between. The CDR3 is CASSEFIGRHNYGYTF. CDR3 DNA sequence: TGCGCCAGCAGTGAGTTTATAGGACGGCACAACTATGGCTACACCTTC.

This chain joins TRBV9 and TRBJ2-3, with D perhaps TRBD2 (5 bases). CDR1 is SGDLS and CDR2 is YYNGEE in the germline V gene. The CDR3 is made up of 13 amino acids. V was cut by 7 bases and J by 0 bases, with 9 bases left in between. The CDR3 DNA is TGTGCCAGCGGCGGGCGCAGCACAGATACGCAGTATTTT. Translating gives CASGGRSTDTQYF.

A single count supports this clone. The rearrangement uses TRBV5-4 and TRBJ2-1, with D possibly TRBD1 on 7 matching bases. Germline CDR1 SGHNT, CDR2 YYREEE (reference sequence). The CDR3 contains 16 residues. The germline V and J ends were trimmed by 3 bases and 1 base, with 14 bases remaining between them. The CDR3 coding sequence is TGTGCCAGCAGCTCAGGCGGGACAGAGTCCTACAATGAGCAGTTCTTC. This codes for CASSSGGTESYNEQFF.

The chain couples TRBV9 to TRBJ2-7, with D possibly TRBD2 on 6 matching bases. V was clipped by 3 bases and J by 0 bases, with 13 bases between them. Per the germline V gene, CDR1 is SGDLS and CDR2 is YYNGEE. The CDR3 runs 15 residues. The CDR3 bases are TGTGCCAGCAGCGGTTTTCCCGGGGGCTCCTACGAGCAGTACTTC. As protein: CASSGFPGGSYEQYF.

The chain is built from TRBV13 and TRBJ2-6; no clear D. V shed 4 bases and J shed 0 bases, with 10 bases lying between them. The CDR3 covers 16 residues. Germline V gives CDR1 PRHDT, CDR2 FYEKMQ (reference sequence). Here the CDR3 reads CASSSRLLSGANVLTF. The CDR3 DNA sequence: TGTGCCAGCAGCTCCCGTCTCCTCTCTGGGGCCAACGTCCTGACTTTC.

CDR3 DNA: TGTGCCAGCAGCTCACGACGGGGGGGAGTCACCGGGGAGCTGTTTTTT. As protein: CASSSRRGGVTGELFF. The chain recombines TRBV7-3 with TRBJ2-2, with 8 bases aligning to TRBD2. Per germline, CDR1 SGHTA and CDR2 FQGTGA. The J segment lost 4 bases and the V segment lost 4 bases, leaving 8 bases of the junction unmatched. This CDR3 has 16 residues.

Written as DNA, the CDR3 is TGTGCCAGCAGCTTCGGGAGCAATCAGCCCCAGCATTTT. It translates to CASSFGSNQPQHF. This sequence joins TRBV5-6 and TRBJ1-5; D uncertain. The CDR3 consists of 13 residues. V lost 2 bases and J lost 1, with 4 bases in between. The V gene's germline CDR1 is SGHDT and CDR2 YYEEEE.

The gene calls are TRBV7-9 and TRBJ1-2; no clear D gene. CDR1 SEHNR and CDR2 FQNEAQ come from the germline V gene (reference sequence). CDR3 length equals 14 residues. V was shortened by 3 bases and J by 3 bases, with 11 bases between the two germline ends. CDR3 DNA: TGTGCCAGCAGCTTCGCGGAGTTGTACTATGGCTACACCTTC. Amino acid sequence: CASSFAELYYGYTF.

V gene TRBV6-6 combines with J gene TRBJ2-7; D call uncertain. V dropped 5 bases and J dropped 5 bases, with 13 bases sitting between them. The CDR3 has 13 residues. Germline CDR1 is MNHNY and CDR2 is SVGAGI (reference sequence). CDR3 protein: CASSPLNSDEQYF. The CDR3 nucleotides are TGTGCCAGCAGTCCCCTGAACAGTGACGAGCAGTACTTC.

V is TRBV5-1 and J is TRBJ1-1, with D possibly TRBD1 on 6 matching bases. The length of the CDR3 is 18 residues. Trimming removed 5 bases at V and 1 base at J, with 24 bases between. Germline loops: CDR1 SGHRS, CDR2 YFSETQ. The CDR3 is CASRGAGKGRVENTEAFF. The CDR3 coding sequence is TGCGCCAGCAGGGGGGCCGGGAAGGGCCGGGTGGAGAACACTGAAGCTTTCTTT. Looking up the rest from reference TRBV5-1 and TRBJ1-1 gives the full variable domain: KAGVTQTPRYLIKTRGQQVTLSCSPISGHRSVSWYQQTPGQGLQFLFEYFSETQRNKGNFPGRFSGRQFSNSRSEMNVSTLELGDSALYLCASRGAGKGRVENTEAFFGQGTRLTVV.

The rearrangement uses TRBV29-1 and TRBJ1-1; no clear D. Trimming removed 7 bases at V and 2 bases at J, with 8 bases between. Germline loops: CDR1 SQVTM, CDR2 ANQGSEA. There are 11 residues in the CDR3. The CDR3 DNA is TGCAGCGCCACAAGAAACACTGAAGCTTTCTTT. Residues: CSATRNTEAFF.

This chain connects TRBV6-1 to TRBJ1-2, with no clear D. Germline V gives CDR1 MNHNS, CDR2 SASEGT. Trimming removed 6 bases at V and 6 bases at J, with 8 bases between. The CDR3 covers 11 residues. This chain's CDR3 is CASRLTDGYTF. The CDR3 DNA reads TGTGCCAGCAGGCTCACGGATGGCTACACCTTC.

The V and J genes are TRBV19 and TRBJ1-2, with 7 bases that match TRBD1. With 7 bases clipped from V and 2 bases from J, the junction kept 13 bases outside the gene matches. CDR1 and CDR2 (germline): LNHDA, SQIVND (reference sequence). The CDR3 sequence is 16 residues long. CDR3 amino acids: CASTLTNRGTNYGYTF. In nucleotides, the CDR3 is TGTGCCAGTACCCTAACCAACAGGGGAACAAACTATGGCTACACCTTC.

The chain has TRBV27 and TRBJ1-2; D not certain. Between the trimmed V and J ends, which lost 2 bases and 6 bases, there was a span of 10 bases. The CDR3 runs to 13 residues. CDR1 and CDR2 (germline): MNHEY, SMNVEV (reference sequence). This CDR3 reads CASSLKAGDGYTF. The CDR3 nucleotides read TGTGCCAGCAGTTTAAAAGCCGGGGATGGCTACACCTTC.

The chain uses TRBV27 and TRBJ1-2, with TRBD1 matching over 9 bases. Germline values: CDR1 MNHEY, CDR2 SMNVEV (reference sequence). Trimming removed 8 bases from V and 6 bases from J; junction bases left unmatched: 10. This CDR3 region has 14 residues. The CDR3 is CASLARGQGDGYTF. The CDR3 nucleotides are TGTGCCAGCCTCGCCCGGGGACAGGGAGATGGCTACACCTTC.

V gene TRBV19 combines with J gene TRBJ2-7; TRBD2 agrees at 12 bases. This CDR3 is built from 15 residues. J gave up 6 bases and V 5 bases, and 8 bases lay outside the gene matches. The germline CDR1 and CDR2 sequences are LNHDA and SQIVND (reference sequence). CDR3 coding DNA: TGTGCCAGTAGTGCGACTAGCGGGGGTGGGTCCGAGCAGTACTTC. Translating gives CASSATSGGGSEQYF.

V is TRBV27 and J is TRBJ1-1; D possibly corresponds to TRBD1 (6 bases). Trimming cost V 1 base and J 0 bases, with 15 bases left between them. CDR3 size: 17 residues. Germline V CDR1 and CDR2: MNHEY, SMNVEV (reference sequence). CDR3 nucleotide sequence: TGTGCCAGCAGTTTATACCCGCCGGGGGCCATGAACACTGAAGCTTTCTTT. Translated, it gives CASSLYPPGAMNTEAFF.

This clone appeared once. This chain links TRBV7-6 with TRBJ2-1, with 7 bases identical to TRBD1. The germline CDR1 and CDR2 sequences are SGHVS and FNYEAQ. The CDR3 is 16 residues long. After removal of 1 base from V and 6 bases from J, the junction contained 9 bases not matched to a gene. CDR3 DNA sequence: TGTGCCAGCAGCTTAGATGGGACAGATGTCGGCAATGAGCAGTTCTTC. This sequence encodes CASSLDGTDVGNEQFF. The variable domain in full, with the rest retrieved from reference TRBV7-6 and TRBJ2-1, is GAGVSQSPRYKVTKRGQDVALRCDPISGHVSLYWYRQALGQGPEFLTYFNYEAQQDKSGLPNDRFSAERPEGSISTLTIQRTEQRDSAMYRCASSLDGTDVGNEQFFGPGTRLTVL.

The J gene is TRBJ2-1, the V gene TRBV29-1, with 7 bases identical to TRBD1. This CDR3 is built from 15 residues. Trimming removed 6 bases from V and 12 bases from J; junction bases left unmatched: 20. CDR1 SQVTM and CDR2 ANQGSEA come from the germline V gene. In DNA form, the CDR3 reads TGCAGCGTGGCGACCCCCCGGCAGGGGGTCATGGGGCAGTTCTTC. This translates into CSVATPRQGVMGQFF.

CDR3 DNA: TGTGCCAGCTGGGGGTCAGGGCCCTCTCGTGGCTACACCTTC. Translation: CASWGSGPSRGYTF. The chain links TRBV2 to TRBJ1-2, with a tentative D call TRBD1 (5 bases). The CDR3 extends over 14 amino acids. CDR1 and CDR2 from the germline V gene are SNHLY and FYNNEI. Trimming removed 8 bases at V and 7 bases at J, with 20 bases between.

This clone was seen a single time. The CDR3 bases are TGTGCCAGCAGTCTATCCAGGGGCTCCTACAATGAGCAGTTCTTC. It specifies CASSLSRGSYNEQFF. The chain recombines TRBV6-1 with TRBJ2-1, with a weak D call TRBD1 (6 bases). Per the germline V gene, CDR1 is MNHNS and CDR2 is SASEGT. Trimming left V 5 bases short and J 0 bases short, with 11 bases between. There are 15 residues in the CDR3.

This clone was detected once. The chain carries TRBV10-3 and TRBJ2-1; 16 nucleotides match TRBD2. CDR3 length: 17 residues. V gave up 7 bases and J gave up 0 bases; unmatched junction bases: 3. Per germline, CDR1 ENHRY and CDR2 SYGVKD. DNA for the CDR3: TGTGCCATCACCGGGACTAGCGGGGGGGCCTCCTACAATGAGCAGTTCTTC. It translates to CAITGTSGGASYNEQFF.